This T cell receptor (beta chain) was sequenced during a study of identical twins. TCRdb re-analysed the 5' RACE reads in MiXCR, keeping a single row per CDR3 protein. The sample records about 240,000 distinct CDR3 sequences, 7.5% being singletons. At least ten counts were recorded for this clonotype. Antigen unknown. Study-level results: Reduced insertions were recorded for abundant cord blood beta clonotypes, with no such pattern in memory repertoires. Conclusions rested on cross-sectional statistics rather than following the same donors.

V dropped 0 bases and J dropped 4; count of bases not matched to a gene: 0. Per germline, CDR1 MRHNA and CDR2 SNTAGT. CDR3 length: 14 residues. The sample was also linked to a second study, of yellow fever vaccine responses in identical twins.

The sequence derives from a woman aged 18-29 years in good health. The sequencing input was CD8+ T cells sorted from blood. The chain employs TRBV6-4 and TRBJ2-3; 8 bases agree with TRBD1. CDR3 DNA sequence: TGTGCCAGCAGTGACTCACAGGGGGCAGATACGCAGTATTTT. Translated, it gives CASSDSQGADTQYF.